One and the same sample provided the 32 T cell receptor beta chains below, sequenced in a study of shared clonotypes between healthy human individuals. The data were produced by immunoSEQ multiplex PCR, yet TCRdb's version contains in-frame clones alone and is incomplete. The table includes around 2,000,000 clones, roughly 95% detected once. The sample was naive CD4+ T cells sorted from blood. The subset is: CD45RA+ positively selected. All receptors derive from a man between 18 and 29 years old in good health.

To note about this clone: Additional DNA sequences in this sample encode the identical CDR3. The chain is built from TRBV14 and TRBJ2-2; D remains ambiguous. V was clipped by 1 base and J by 5 bases, with 5 bases between them. The CDR3 is 13 residues long. CDR1 and CDR2 from the germline V gene are SGHDN and FVKESK. The CDR3 loop reads CASSQVQTGELFF. As DNA, the CDR3 is TGTGCCAGCAGCCAAGTACAAACCGGGGAGCTGTTTTTT.

This chain joins TRBV5-1 and TRBJ2-7; 8 bases align to TRBD1. This CDR3 contains 16 residues. Germline values: CDR1 SGHRS, CDR2 YFSETQ. V gave up 4 bases and J gave up 6 bases; unmatched junction bases: 15. The CDR3 nucleotides read TGCGCCAGCAGCCTGCCAGGGGGCATGGGTGTCGGCGAGCAGTACTTC. This gives the protein CASSLPGGMGVGEQYF.

The J gene is TRBJ2-7, the V gene TRBV5-1; 14 nucleotides agree with TRBD2. The junction had 5 bases not matched to a gene; V was cut back by 0 bases and J by 0 bases. The CDR3 is 18 amino acids. Germline loops: CDR1 SGHRS, CDR2 YFSETQ. The CDR3 here is CASSLEGLAGVASYEQYF. The CDR3 nucleotides are TGCGCCAGCAGCTTGGAGGGACTAGCGGGAGTTGCCTCCTACGAGCAGTACTTC. The full variable domain, rest sourced from reference TRBV5-1 and TRBJ2-7, is KAGVTQTPRYLIKTRGQQVTLSCSPISGHRSVSWYQQTPGQGLQFLFEYFSETQRNKGNFPGRFSGRQFSNSRSEMNVSTLELGDSALYLCASSLEGLAGVASYEQYFGPGTRLTVT.

The V gene is TRBV4-1, the J gene TRBJ1-1; 7 positions match TRBD1. Per germline, CDR1 MGHRA and CDR2 YSYEKL. The ends lost 1 base at V and 5 bases at J; junction bases unmatched: 13. The CDR3 has 17 amino acids. DNA for the CDR3: TGCGCCAGCAGCCAAGTCGGTTCGGGCAGGGGGAGGACTGAAGCTTTCTTT. This translates into CASSQVGSGRGRTEAFF.

The genes are TRBV7-9 and TRBJ2-5; TRBD1 matches 9 bases. This CDR3 region has 17 residues. V lost 0 bases and J lost 7; bases outside the gene matches: 12. Looked up from germline, CDR1 is SEHNR and CDR2 is FQNEAQ (reference sequence). The CDR3 DNA sequence: TGTGCCAGCAGCTTAGCTCCGGGACAGGGTTTCGTTAGGACCCAGTACTTC. Its translation: CASSLAPGQGFVRTQYF.

The CDR3 DNA is TGTGCCAGCAGCTCGCAGGGGGCAATTGACTCCTACGAGCAGTACTTC. This translates into CASSSQGAIDSYEQYF. The chain uses TRBV27 and TRBJ2-7; the match to TRBD1 covers 8 bases. Trimming at V came to 6 bases and at J to 0 bases, leaving 10 bases not matched to a gene. CDR1 is MNHEY and CDR2 is SMNVEV in the germline V gene (reference sequence). CDR3 size: 16 residues.

The CDR3 spells CASRRLAGGENEQFF. In DNA form, the CDR3 reads TGTGCCAGCAGACGACTAGCGGGAGGGGAAAATGAGCAGTTCTTC. The rearrangement joins TRBV6-5 to TRBJ2-1; 14 positions agree with TRBD2. From germline, CDR1 is MNHEY and CDR2 SVGAGI. V dropped 6 bases and J dropped 7; count of bases not matched to a gene: 5. CDR3 size: 15 residues.

The chain couples TRBV6-1 to TRBJ1-1, with D maybe TRBD1 (5 bases). The V end lost 3 bases, the J end lost 1 base, and 12 bases lay between the germline ends. The CDR3 has 15 amino acids. The germline CDR1 and CDR2 sequences are MNHNS and SASEGT. CDR3 loop: CASSDAGRTNTEAFF. The CDR3 bases are TGTGCCAGCAGTGACGCGGGACGGACGAACACTGAAGCTTTCTTT.

This clone was recorded only once. This chain uses TRBV30 with TRBJ2-7; possible D gene TRBD1, 6 bases. V lost 3 bases, J lost 4 bases, and 13 bases lay in between. CDR3 length: 13 residues. Germline V lookup: CDR1 GTSNPN, CDR2 SVGIG (reference sequence). The CDR3 region has the DNA TGTGCCTGGAGAAAACAGGGAAGGTACGAGCAGTACTTC. Its translation is CAWRKQGRYEQYF.

The rearrangement uses TRBV7-9 and TRBJ1-4, with 8 bases aligning to TRBD1. This CDR3 comprises 15 residues. Germline assignment: CDR1 SEHNR and CDR2 FQNEAQ (reference sequence). J lost 5 bases, V lost 4 bases, and 6 bases had no gene match. The CDR3: CASSSWGQENEKLFF. The CDR3 nucleotides read TGTGCCAGCAGCTCTTGGGGACAGGAGAATGAAAAACTGTTTTTT. Full variable domain (missing parts from reference TRBV7-9 and TRBJ1-4): DTGVSQNPRHKITKRGQNVTFRCDPISEHNRLYWYRQTLGQGPEFLTYFQNEAQLEKSRLLSDRFSAERPKGSFSTLEIQRTEQGDSAMYLCASSSWGQENEKLFFGSGTQLSVL.

The chain couples TRBV29-1 to TRBJ2-2; tentative D call: TRBD1 (6 bases). Deletions cut 5 bases from V and 5 bases from J, with 12 bases between. The CDR3 runs 13 residues. Germline V gives CDR1 SQVTM, CDR2 ANQGSEA. CDR3 residues: CSVRKQGTGELFF. DNA for the CDR3: TGCAGCGTTAGGAAACAGGGTACCGGGGAGCTGTTTTTT.

This chain connects TRBV19 to TRBJ1-2; possibly TRBD1 for D (5 bases). The CDR3 loop spans 14 amino acids. The germline gives CDR1 LNHDA, CDR2 SQIVND (reference sequence). Trimming took off 6 bases at V and 5 bases at J, with 16 bases between the two ends. The CDR3 reads CASRDTGEEYGYTF. The CDR3 bases are TGTGCCAGTAGGGACACGGGGGAAGAATATGGCTACACCTTC.

The chain links TRBV7-9 to TRBJ2-7; 9 positions agree with TRBD1. J gave up 0 bases and V 5 bases, and 5 bases lay outside the gene matches. Looked up from germline, CDR1 is SEHNR and CDR2 is FQNEAQ (reference sequence). The CDR3 totals 15 residues. DNA of the CDR3: TGTGCCAGCAGCCCCGGGACAGGGAACTCCTACGAGCAGTACTTC. Protein: CASSPGTGNSYEQYF.

The chain is built from TRBV11-2 and TRBJ2-7; 8 nucleotides agree with TRBD1. Germline V gene sequence: CDR1 SGHAT, CDR2 FQNNGV. The V gene end was trimmed by 4 bases and the J gene end by 9 bases; junction bases not matched to a gene: 11. This CDR3 has 14 amino acids. The CDR3: CASSYGTGRPGQYF. In DNA form, the CDR3 reads TGTGCCAGCAGCTACGGGACAGGCCGACCTGGGCAGTACTTC.

This clone was detected once. The J gene is TRBJ2-3, the V gene TRBV11-2; D is ambiguous. With 1 base removed from V and 2 bases from J, the gap between germline ends came to 10 bases. The CDR3 runs 15 residues. Germline CDR1 is SGHAT and CDR2 is FQNNGV. CDR3 region: CASSLAPVNTDTQYF. CDR3 in DNA: TGTGCCAGCAGCTTAGCGCCGGTAAACACAGATACGCAGTATTTT.

The chain recombines TRBV10-3 with TRBJ2-2; possibly TRBD1 or TRBD2 for D (5 bases each). The CDR3 has 13 amino acids. From germline, CDR1 is ENHRY and CDR2 SYGVKD. The germline V and J ends were trimmed by 7 bases and 5 bases, with 11 bases remaining between them. The CDR3 bases are TGTGCCATCAACCCCGGGACGACCGGGGAGCTGTTTTTT. Translating gives CAINPGTTGELFF.

The chain carries TRBV29-1 and TRBJ1-4; no clear D gene. In germline, CDR1 is SQVTM, CDR2 ANQGSEA. The length of the CDR3 is 13 residues. Trimming removed 6 bases at V and 8 bases at J, with 16 bases between. The CDR3 nucleotides read TGCAGCGTCGGCCTAAGGGTCGGGGAAAAACTGTTTTTT. Encoded protein: CSVGLRVGEKLFF.

V and J are TRBV11-2 and TRBJ1-2, with a weak D call TRBD1 (6 bases). Trimming took off 5 bases at V and 4 bases at J, with 11 bases between the two ends. The CDR3 is 13 amino acids. In germline, CDR1 is SGHAT, CDR2 FQNNGV. In nucleotides, the CDR3 is TGTGCCAGCAGCACAGGGAGAGGCTATGGCTACACCTTC. Protein product: CASSTGRGYGYTF. Using reference TRBV11-2 and TRBJ1-2 for the parts outside the CDR3, the full variable domain is EAGVAQSPRYKIIEKRQSVAFWCNPISGHATLYWYQQILGQGPKLLIQFQNNGVVDDSQLPKDRFSAERLKGVDSTLKIQPAKLEDSAVYLCASSTGRGYGYTFGSGTRLTVV.

This chain joins TRBV7-2 and TRBJ1-4, with D unclear. The CDR3 has 15 residues. Looked up from germline, CDR1 is SGHTA and CDR2 is FQGNSA. V was shortened by 5 bases and J by 0 bases, with 10 bases between the two germline ends. The CDR3 nucleotides are TGTGCCAGCAGCAAGGGTGACGCAACTAATGAAAAACTGTTTTTT. It translates to CASSKGDATNEKLFF.

The chain has TRBV5-4 and TRBJ2-5, with TRBD2 as a possible D gene (6 bases). CDR1 is SGHNT, CDR2 YYREEE, per germline (reference sequence). V dropped 3 bases and J dropped 4 bases, with 13 bases sitting between them. The CDR3 loop spans 14 amino acids. The CDR3 spells CASSYRDSRETQYF. The CDR3 region has the DNA TGTGCCAGCAGCTACCGGGACTCCAGAGAGACCCAGTACTTC.

This clone appeared once. The V and J genes are TRBV27 and TRBJ1-4; D may be TRBD1 (5 bases). The CDR3 has 15 residues. CDR1 and CDR2 (germline): MNHEY, SMNVEV (reference sequence). Trimming shortened V by 0 bases and J by 8 bases, and 13 bases separated the two germline ends. The CDR3 coding sequence is TGTGCCAGCAGTTTATCGCTGTATGAGGGGGAAAAACTGTTTTTT. This codes for CASSLSLYEGEKLFF. Full variable domain (outside the CDR3, taken from reference TRBV27 and TRBJ1-4): EAQVTQNPRYLITVTGKKLTVTCSQNMNHEYMSWYRQDPGLGLRQIYYSMNVEVTDKGDVPEGYKVSRKEKRNFPLILESPSPNQTSLYFCASSLSLYEGEKLFFGSGTQLSVL.

This clone was seen a single time. The chain employs TRBV5-5 and TRBJ2-5, with 9 bases lining up with TRBD2. The V segment lost 7 bases and the J segment 4 bases; nucleotides outside the gene matches: 8. This CDR3 has 14 amino acids. Germline V gene sequence: CDR1 SGHKS, CDR2 YYEKEE (reference sequence). CDR3 DNA: TGTGCCAGCGGGGCGGGAGGGCCTTCAGAGACCCAGTACTTC. Its translation is CASGAGGPSETQYF. The full variable domain, rest sourced from reference TRBV5-5 and TRBJ2-5, is DAGVTQSPTHLIKTRGQQVTLRCSPISGHKSVSWYQQVLGQGPQFIFQYYEKEERGRGNFPDRFSARQFPNYSSELNVNALLLGDSALYLCASGAGGPSETQYFGPGTRLLVL.

The chain couples TRBV28 to TRBJ1-5; TRBD1 matches at 8 bases. V lost 8 bases, J lost 4 bases, and 7 bases stayed unmatched. Germline V gene lookup returns CDR1 MDHEN and CDR2 SYDVKM. CDR3 length: 14 residues. In nucleotides, the CDR3 is TGTGCCAGCGGGGGAACAGGGGGTAATCAGCCCCAGCATTTT. This translates into CASGGTGGNQPQHF.

The CDR3, as DNA: TGTGCCAGCAGCCCTTCGGGGAGCAAAATCGGCTATGGCTACACCTTC. This gives the protein CASSPSGSKIGYGYTF. The chain combines TRBV11-2 with TRBJ1-2; D gene ambiguous. The CDR3 has 16 amino acids. The germline CDR1 and CDR2 sequences are SGHAT and FQNNGV. V was shortened by 5 bases and J by 4 bases, with 20 bases between the two germline ends.

About this clone itself: Other nucleotide sequences from this sample produce the same CDR3. V usage is TRBV2 and J usage is TRBJ1-1; D remains unclear. The CDR3 loop spans 11 amino acids. The V and J ends lost 7 bases and 2 bases respectively, with 5 bases between them. CDR1 is SNHLY, CDR2 FYNNEI, per germline. For the CDR3, the DNA is TGTGCCAGCATGAGAAACACTGAAGCTTTCTTT. Translating it yields CASMRNTEAFF.

This chain joins TRBV6-1 and TRBJ1-5; possible D gene TRBD1, 6 bases. CDR1 MNHNS and CDR2 SASEGT come from the germline V gene. The CDR3 runs to 14 residues. V was cut by 6 bases and J by 7 bases, with 16 bases left in between. This CDR3 is CASSLKGRGQPQHF. CDR3 bases: TGTGCCAGCAGCCTAAAGGGAAGGGGGCAGCCCCAGCATTTT.

CDR3 loop: CASSLSEGGYSPLHF. CDR3 nucleotides: TGTGCCAGCAGCTTATCTGAAGGGGGCTATTCACCCCTCCACTTT. This sequence joins TRBV7-8 and TRBJ1-6, with 7 bases matching TRBD1. J gave up 8 bases and V 2 bases, and 6 bases lay outside the gene matches. Germline V lookup: CDR1 SGHVS, CDR2 FQNEAQ. The CDR3 has 15 amino acids.

The gene calls are TRBV6-1 and TRBJ2-2, with a weak D call TRBD1 (6 bases). In germline, CDR1 is MNHNS, CDR2 SASEGT. Trimming pared 4 bases from V and 8 bases from J, leaving 17 bases between. The CDR3 is made up of 15 amino acids. The CDR3, as DNA: TGTGCCAGCAGTGTTACCTCACAGGGTTCAGGGGAGCTGTTTTTT. This encodes CASSVTSQGSGELFF.

This clone was counted a few times. The sample has other DNA sequences that encode this CDR3 too. V and J are TRBV20-1 and TRBJ2-5; D is undetermined. There are 11 residues in the CDR3. Between the trimmed V and J ends, which lost 3 bases and 5 bases, there was a span of 7 bases. Germline values: CDR1 DFQATT, CDR2 SNEGSKA (reference sequence). The CDR3 nucleotides read TGCAGTGCTAGCGAGGAGGAGACCCAGTACTTC. Its protein is CSASEEETQYF.

CDR3 sequence reads: CASSWLGQGIVGDTQYF. CDR3 in DNA: TGTGCCAGCAGCTGGTTGGGACAGGGGATCGTGGGAGATACGCAGTATTTT. This chain links TRBV7-8 with TRBJ2-3; TRBD1 matches 10 bases. V dropped 4 bases and J dropped 5; count of bases not matched to a gene: 12. Germline CDR1 reads SGHVS; CDR2 reads FQNEAQ. The CDR3 sequence is 17 residues long.

The chain has TRBV27 and TRBJ2-7; D perhaps matches TRBD2 (5 bases). The CDR3 sequence is 15 residues long. Germline CDR1 is MNHEY and CDR2 is SMNVEV (reference sequence). Trimming stripped 7 bases from V and 3 bases from J, with 19 bases between. The CDR3 sequence is CASTLPDGRFYEQYF. CDR3 in DNA: TGTGCCAGCACCCTGCCCGATGGGAGATTCTACGAGCAGTACTTC.

This chain uses TRBV30 with TRBJ2-6; TRBD1 agrees at 11 bases. This CDR3 comprises 15 residues. The ends lost 8 bases at V and 1 base at J; junction bases unmatched: 4. Germline values: CDR1 GTSNPN, CDR2 SVGIG (reference sequence). Here the CDR3 DNA reads TGTGCCGGCGGGACAGGGGGATCTGGGGCCAACGTCCTGACTTTC. This codes for CAGGTGGSGANVLTF.